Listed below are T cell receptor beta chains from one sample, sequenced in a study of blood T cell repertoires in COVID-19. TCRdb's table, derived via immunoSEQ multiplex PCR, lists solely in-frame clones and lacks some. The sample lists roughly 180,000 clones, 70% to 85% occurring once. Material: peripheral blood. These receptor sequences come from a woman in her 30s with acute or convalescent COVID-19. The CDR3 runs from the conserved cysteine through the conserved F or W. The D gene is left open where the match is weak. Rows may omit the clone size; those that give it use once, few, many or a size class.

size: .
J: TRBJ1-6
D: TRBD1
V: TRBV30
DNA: TGTGCCTGGAGGGGAACCGGGACAGGCAATTCACCCCTCCACTTT
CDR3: CAWRGTGTGNSPLHF

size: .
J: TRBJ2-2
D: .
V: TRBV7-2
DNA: TGTGCCAGCAGCTTGTATCAGGGGCAGGGAACCGGGGAGCTGTTTTTT
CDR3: CASSLYQGQGTGELFF

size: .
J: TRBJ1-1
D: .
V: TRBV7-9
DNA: TGTGCCAGCAGCTTAGAAGGACAGACTGAAGCTTTCTTT
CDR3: CASSLEGQTEAFF

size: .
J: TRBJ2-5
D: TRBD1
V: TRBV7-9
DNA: TGTGCCAGCAGCCCACCTGGAGACCTCGACAGGGGACAAGAGACCCAGTACTTC
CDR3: CASSPPGDLDRGQETQYF

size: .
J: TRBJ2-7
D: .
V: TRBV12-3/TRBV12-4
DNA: TGTGCCAGCAGTTTCTCTTCCGAGCAGTACTTC
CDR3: CASSFSSEQYF

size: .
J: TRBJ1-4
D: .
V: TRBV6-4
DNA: TGTGCCAGCATAGCGCATTTATCAAGGAAACTGTTTTTT
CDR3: CASIAHLSRKLFF

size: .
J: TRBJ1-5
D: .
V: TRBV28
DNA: TGTGCCAGCAGTTTAGGCAGGAGCAATCAGCCCCAGCATTTT
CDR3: CASSLGRSNQPQHF

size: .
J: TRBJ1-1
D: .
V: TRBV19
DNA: TGTGCCAGTAGTCTCACAGGGAGGGCTGAAGCTTTCTTT
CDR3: CASSLTGRAEAFF

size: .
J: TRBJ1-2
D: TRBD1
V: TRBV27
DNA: TGTGCCAGCAGCCGATTATCAGGGGGCGCGGGATATGGCTACACCTTC
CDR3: CASSRLSGGAGYGYTF

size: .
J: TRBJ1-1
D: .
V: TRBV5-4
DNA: TGTGCCAGCAGCTTCTCACCAGCGGAAGCTTTCTTT
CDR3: CASSFSPAEAFF

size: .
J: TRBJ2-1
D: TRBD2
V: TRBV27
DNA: TGTGCCAGCAGTAGAACTAGCGGGCGGGATAATGAGCAGTTCTTC
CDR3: CASSRTSGRDNEQFF

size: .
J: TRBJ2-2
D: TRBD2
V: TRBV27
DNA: TGTGCCAGCAGTTTAAGTCCGTGGTTCCTCAGGGAGGGAAGAACCGGGGAGCTGTTTTTT
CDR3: CASSLSPWFLREGRTGELFF

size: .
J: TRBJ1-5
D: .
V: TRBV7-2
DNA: TGTGCCAGCAGCTTGGGCCCGGGGGGGCCCCAGCATTTT
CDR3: CASSLGPGGPQHF

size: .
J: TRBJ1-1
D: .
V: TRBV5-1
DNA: TGCGCCAGCAGCTTGGACCCCACAGGGTTCGTGGCTTTCTTT
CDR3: CASSLDPTGFVAFF

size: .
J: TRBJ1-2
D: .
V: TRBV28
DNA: TGTGCCAGCAGTTTATCCGGACAGAGGTCGGTTATGAGCTACACCTTC
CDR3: CASSLSGQRSVMSYTF

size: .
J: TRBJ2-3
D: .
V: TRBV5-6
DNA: TGTGCCAGCAGCTTGGTTCGCCAGCGTAGCACAGATACGCAGTATTTT
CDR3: CASSLVRQRSTDTQYF

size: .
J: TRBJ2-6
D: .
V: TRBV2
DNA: TGTGCCAGCGCCATGGGCCGCTCCGGGGCCAACGTCCTGACTTTC
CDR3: CASAMGRSGANVLTF

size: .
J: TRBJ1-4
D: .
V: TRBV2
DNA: TGTGCCAGCAGTGAAGCGAGGGGGGGCCTTGAAAAACTGTTTTTT
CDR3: CASSEARGGLEKLFF

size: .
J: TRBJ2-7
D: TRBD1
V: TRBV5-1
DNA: TGCGCCAGCAGCTTAAGGACAGGGGGCACCTACGAGCAGTACTTC
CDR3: CASSLRTGGTYEQYF

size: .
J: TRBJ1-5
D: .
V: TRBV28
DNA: TGTGCCATCCAGAGGGAAAGCAATCAGCCCCAGCATTTT
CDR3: CAIQRESNQPQHF

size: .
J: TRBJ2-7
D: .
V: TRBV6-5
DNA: TGTGCCAGCATCCGAGGCTACGAGCAGTACTTC
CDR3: CASIRGYEQYF

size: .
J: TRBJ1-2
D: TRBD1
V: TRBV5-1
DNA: TGCGCCAGCAGCTTGGACAGGGGAAAGCAGTTTCATGGCTACACCTTC
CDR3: CASSLDRGKQFHGYTF

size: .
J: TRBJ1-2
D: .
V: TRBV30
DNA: TGTGCCTGGAGTGTCGGTCTGCGAGGTAGCGGGGGGTACACCTTC
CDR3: CAWSVGLRGSGGYTF

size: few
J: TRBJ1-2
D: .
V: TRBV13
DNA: TGTGCCAGCAGCATAGGATGGGAGGAAAACTATGGCTACACCTTC
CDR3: CASSIGWEENYGYTF

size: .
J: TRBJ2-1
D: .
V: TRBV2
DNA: TGTGCCAGCAGGGAGTACAATGAGCAGTTCTTC
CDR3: CASREYNEQFF

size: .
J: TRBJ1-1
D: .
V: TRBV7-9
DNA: TGTGCCAGCAGCTTAGGGTGGAGAAGTAACACTGAAGCTTTCTTT
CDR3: CASSLGWRSNTEAFF

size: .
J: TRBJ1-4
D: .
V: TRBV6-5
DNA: TGTGCCAGCAGAGCGACAGGTCTGGGTGAAAAACTGTTTTTT
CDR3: CASRATGLGEKLFF

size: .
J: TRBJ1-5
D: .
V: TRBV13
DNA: TGTGCCAGCAGCCCCGGGCGGGCGGGCAATCAGCCCCAGCATTTT
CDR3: CASSPGRAGNQPQHF

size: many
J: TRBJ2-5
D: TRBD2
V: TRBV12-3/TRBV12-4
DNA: TGTGCCAGCAGTTTTAGCGGGACCGAGACCCAGTACTTC
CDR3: CASSFSGTETQYF

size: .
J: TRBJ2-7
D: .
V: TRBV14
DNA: TGTGCCAGCAGCCTAGAGTCGTGGGGCGCCTACGAGCAGTACTTC
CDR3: CASSLESWGAYEQYF

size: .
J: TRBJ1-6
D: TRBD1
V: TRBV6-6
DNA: TGTGCCAGCAGTTACGTAGGACAGGGTTCTCCACCCCTCCACTTT
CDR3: CASSYVGQGSPPLHF